This entry lists 21 T cell receptor beta chains sequenced from one sample in a study of blood T cell repertoires in COVID-19. Produced via immunoSEQ multiplex PCR; TCRdb's table is partial and in-frame only. There are about 130,000 clones in the sample; approximately 70% occur only once, and approximately 2% lies in the top ten. Input material: peripheral blood. These receptors came from a woman in her seventies with acute or convalescent COVID-19.

This chain connects TRBV7-9 to TRBJ2-7; 9 positions agree with TRBD1. The CDR3 covers 16 residues. The V and J ends lost 1 base and 6 bases, in that order; junction bases with no gene match: 10. Per the germline V gene, CDR1 is SEHNR and CDR2 is FQNEAQ (reference sequence). The CDR3 DNA reads TGTGCCAGCAGCTTAGTGGGACAGGGAAGGAGGGGCGAGCAGTACTTC. This translates into CASSLVGQGRRGEQYF.

V usage is TRBV3-1 (or the pseudogene TRBV3-2) and J usage is TRBJ2-3; weak D call: TRBD2 (5 bases). Trimming stripped 1 base from V and 5 bases from J, with 10 bases between. This CDR3 contains 14 residues. CDR1 and CDR2 (germline): LGHDT, YNNKEL (reference sequence). This chain's CDR3 is CASSQALARDTQYF. CDR3 in DNA: TGTGCCAGCAGCCAAGCCCTAGCAAGAGATACGCAGTATTTT.

This chain uses TRBV10-1 with TRBJ2-2; 7 nucleotides match TRBD2. Germline CDR1 is WNHNN and CDR2 is SYGVQD (reference sequence). The CDR3 totals 15 residues. V lost 2 bases and J lost 5; bases outside the gene matches: 5. The CDR3 reads CASSEAGAVTGELFF. The CDR3, as DNA: TGCGCCAGCAGTGAGGCGGGAGCGGTTACCGGGGAGCTGTTTTTT.

The chain recombines TRBV4-1 with TRBJ2-7, with D maybe TRBD2 (7 bases). Looked up from germline, CDR1 is MGHRA and CDR2 is YSYEKL. The CDR3 loop spans 15 amino acids. The V end lost 3 bases, the J end lost 3 bases, and 15 bases lay between the germline ends. CDR3 loop: CASSHAGGPNYEQYF. The CDR3 DNA is TGCGCCAGCAGCCATGCCGGGGGGCCGAACTACGAGCAGTACTTC.

As concerns this clone: Germline is not matched at one junction end, which may reflect a read error. This chain joins TRBV2 and TRBJ2-2, with 7 nucleotides matching TRBD1. This CDR3 comprises 14 residues. Germline CDR1 SNHLY, CDR2 FYNNEI. DNA of the CDR3: TGTGCCAGCAGAGAAGGGGGCGCGCCCGGGGAGCTGTTTTTT. Its translation is CASREGGAPGELFF.

The chain combines TRBV6-5 with TRBJ2-2; 10 nucleotides match TRBD2. The junction had 4 bases not matched to a gene; V was cut back by 7 bases and J by 5 bases. This CDR3 has 14 amino acids. Germline lookup yields CDR1 MNHEY and CDR2 SVGAGI. CDR3 in amino acids: CASTSGGGTGELFF. The CDR3 region has the DNA TGTGCCAGCACTAGCGGGGGAGGGACCGGGGAGCTGTTTTTT.

The V and J genes are TRBV29-1 and TRBJ1-2, with TRBD1 identical over 7 bases. V shed 3 bases and J 5 bases; nucleotides not matched to a gene: 6. This CDR3 has 13 residues. Germline V gives CDR1 SQVTM, CDR2 ANQGSEA. CDR3 nucleotide sequence: TGCAGCGTTGAGGACAGGTCCGGTTATGGCTACACCTTC. Its translation is CSVEDRSGYGYTF.

The rearrangement joins TRBV10-2 to TRBJ1-1; D is possibly TRBD1 (6 bases). The germline V gene encodes CDR1 WSHSY and CDR2 SAAADI. Between the trimmed V and J ends, which lost 5 bases and 1 base, there was a span of 14 bases. The length of the CDR3 is 15 residues. The CDR3 spells CASSQGQYSNTEAFF. The CDR3 coding sequence is TGCGCCAGCAGTCAGGGGCAATACTCGAACACTGAAGCTTTCTTT.

J is TRBJ2-1 and V is TRBV11-3, with a weak D call TRBD2 (6 bases). Trimming pared 3 bases from V and 3 bases from J, leaving 12 bases between. The germline gives CDR1 SGHNT, CDR2 YENEEA. The CDR3 runs 15 residues. CDR3 sequence reads: CASSFGSLGYNEQFF. CDR3 coding DNA: TGTGCCAGCAGCTTCGGGAGCCTTGGCTACAATGAGCAGTTCTTC.

CDR3 residues: CASSSPGTSTDTQYF. The CDR3 bases are TGCGCCAGCAGCTCCCCAGGGACTAGCACAGATACGCAGTATTTT. The chain uses TRBV4-1 and TRBJ2-3; D might be TRBD2 (6 bases). Germline CDR1 is MGHRA and CDR2 is YSYEKL. CDR3 length: 15 amino acids. V lost 5 bases to trimming and J lost 0 bases, with 12 bases between them.

This clone was observed a few times. The chain couples TRBV10-3 to TRBJ1-3, with 7 bases identical to TRBD1. The ends lost 10 bases at V and 2 bases at J; junction bases unmatched: 5. Germline-derived CDR1 and CDR2 are ENHRY and SYGVKD. The length of the CDR3 is 13 residues. DNA for the CDR3: TGTGCCACCGCAGGGGGTACTGGAAACACCATATATTTT. Its protein is CATAGGTGNTIYF.

This sequence joins TRBV7-7 and TRBJ1-4, with unresolved D. CDR1 SSHAT and CDR2 FNYEAQ come from the germline V gene (reference sequence). The length of the CDR3 is 15 residues. V lost 3 bases and J lost 0, with 8 bases in between. CDR3 DNA: TGTGCCAGCAGCTTCCTGACAACAACTAATGAAAAACTGTTTTTT. This encodes CASSFLTTTNEKLFF. Together with reference TRBV7-7 and TRBJ1-4, the CDR3 gives the full variable domain: GAGVSQSPRYKVTKRGQDVTLRCDPISSHATLYWYQQALGQGPEFLTYFNYEAQPDKSGLPSDRFSAERPEGSISTLTIQRTEQRDSAMYRCASSFLTTTNEKLFFGSGTQLSVL.

J is TRBJ1-1 and V is TRBV5-4, with a weak D call TRBD1 (5 bases). The CDR3 totals 14 residues. V shed 3 bases and J shed 2 bases, with 11 bases lying between them. Germline CDR1 is SGHNT and CDR2 is YYREEE (reference sequence). Here the CDR3 reads CASSYWGVNTEAFF. The DNA for the CDR3 is TGTGCCAGCAGCTATTGGGGGGTTAACACTGAAGCTTTCTTT. Full variable domain (missing parts from reference TRBV5-4 and TRBJ1-1): ETGVTQSPTHLIKTRGQQVTLRCSSQSGHNTVSWYQQALGQGPQFIFQYYREEENGRGNFPPRFSGLQFPNYSSELNVNALELDDSALYLCASSYWGVNTEAFFGQGTRLTVV.

This clone was observed once. The chain joins TRBV24-1 to TRBJ2-7; tentative D call: TRBD2 (6 bases). CDR1 and CDR2 (germline): KGHDR, SFDVKD. CDR3 size: 13 residues. The V gene lost 6 bases and the J gene lost 7 bases, with 15 bases spanning the gap. The CDR3 DNA is TGTGCCACCAGTCGGAGCGGGTCTGGGGAGCAGTACTTC. Amino acids: CATSRSGSGEQYF.

This chain joins TRBV18 and TRBJ1-3; D not resolved. Germline values: CDR1 KGHSH, CDR2 LQKENI. The CDR3 length is 14 residues. With 5 bases removed from V and 0 bases from J, the gap between germline ends came to 8 bases. This chain's CDR3 is CASSTEISGNTIYF. CDR3 in DNA: TGTGCCAGCTCAACTGAAATCTCTGGAAACACCATATATTTT.

The chain joins TRBV25-1 to TRBJ1-6; D ambiguous. Germline V lookup: CDR1 MGHDK, CDR2 SYGVNS. CDR3 length equals 12 residues. V was clipped by 5 bases and J by 9 bases, with 8 bases between them. CDR3 loop: CASSTKGSPLHF. CDR3 bases: TGTGCCAGCAGTACTAAAGGTTCACCCCTCCACTTT.

The chain employs TRBV28 and TRBJ2-5, with D maybe TRBD1 (6 bases). This CDR3 is 15 amino acids long. Germline V gene lookup returns CDR1 MDHEN and CDR2 SYDVKM. V lost 4 bases and J 3 bases, leaving 15 bases between the germline ends. The CDR3 coding sequence is TGTGCCAGCAGTTCCCCCGATACAGGGAAAGAGACCCAGTACTTC. Its translation is CASSSPDTGKETQYF. Supplemented by reference TRBV28 and TRBJ2-5, the full variable domain reads DVKVTQSSRYLVKRTGEKVFLECVQDMDHENMFWYRQDPGLGLRLIYFSYDVKMKEKGDIPEGYSVSREKKERFSLILESASTNQTSMYLCASSSPDTGKETQYFGPGTRLLVL.

The J gene is TRBJ1-4, the V gene TRBV4-1; D gene unclear. CDR1 and CDR2 from the germline V gene are MGHRA and YSYEKL. The V and J ends lost 4 bases and 0 bases respectively, with 6 bases between them. The CDR3 has 14 amino acids. CDR3 sequence (DNA): TGCGCCAGCAGCCCCACGGCAACTAATGAAAAACTGTTTTTT. Translating gives CASSPTATNEKLFF.

The CDR3 sequence is CASSSPTSGSLNEQFF. DNA of the CDR3: TGTGCCAGCAGCTCCCCGACTAGCGGGAGCTTAAATGAGCAGTTCTTC. The rearrangement links TRBV11-2 to TRBJ2-1, with TRBD2 matching over 12 bases. With 4 bases clipped from V and 7 bases from J, the junction kept 8 bases outside the gene matches. This CDR3 is 16 amino acids long. The germline V gene encodes CDR1 SGHAT and CDR2 FQNNGV.

In this sample, this clone turned up a few times. The V and J genes are TRBV14 and TRBJ1-6, with TRBD1 identical over 7 bases. CDR1 SGHDN and CDR2 FVKESK come from the germline V gene. The CDR3 covers 14 residues. V lost 4 bases, J lost 6 bases, and 3 bases stayed unmatched. The CDR3 coding sequence is TGTGCCAGCAGCCCTGGGACAGCTAATTCACCCCTCCACTTT. Protein product: CASSPGTANSPLHF. Full variable domain (missing parts from reference TRBV14 and TRBJ1-6): EAGVTQFPSHSVIEKGQTVTLRCDPISGHDNLYWYRRVMGKEIKFLLHFVKESKQDESGMPNNRFLAERTGGTYSTLKVQPAELEDSGVYFCASSPGTANSPLHFGNGTRLTVT.

This clone was observed a handful of times. This chain uses TRBV9 with TRBJ2-7, with 7 bases aligning to TRBD1. The V and J ends lost 0 bases and 6 bases, in that order; junction bases with no gene match: 3. Germline-derived CDR1 and CDR2 are SGDLS and YYNGEE. This CDR3 is built from 13 residues. This CDR3 reads CASSVEGALEQYF. CDR3 nucleotides: TGTGCCAGCAGCGTAGAGGGGGCCCTCGAGCAGTACTTC.